Listed below are T cell receptor beta chains from one sample, sequenced in a study of blood T cell repertoires in COVID-19. Clones were sequenced by immunoSEQ multiplex PCR, and TCRdb holds only the in-frame ones, with some missing. In the table there are 350,000 to 450,000 clones, over 85% of which are singletons. The specimen was PBMCs or T cells enriched from blood (not recorded which). The origin of the receptors is a woman aged 25 to 39 who had recovered from COVID-19. Both conserved end residues are trimmed from each CDR3. D genes are given only for firm matches.

cdr3_aa v_call cdr3_length d_call
ASSPRPQASYT TRBV5-1 11 .
ASRGGEQPQH TRBV19 10 .
ASSRTGTGESHT TRBV18 12 TRBD1
ASSYGQGSYEQY TRBV6-5 12 .
ASSEVVSF TRBV6-1 8 .
ASSLRAAGFQETQY TRBV13 14 .
AISALGTDTQY TRBV10-3 11 .
ASSEATQGLTGELF TRBV2 14 .
ASSLGQGADIQY TRBV7-6 12 TRBD1
ASSEKLNTEAF TRBV10-2 11 .
ASSLGGVNYGYT TRBV5-4 12 .
ASRAREAGGNEQF TRBV19 13 TRBD2
SVEKSRSTDTQY TRBV29-1 12 .
ASSYSRGGDYT TRBV6-2/TRBV6-3 11 .
ASSPGGAITEAF TRBV7-2 12 .
ASSLPPQGGVEKLF TRBV28 14 .
ASSLESGNEKLF TRBV5-1 12 .
ASSPVGARGQPQH TRBV18 13 .
ASSYSPLGVRETQY TRBV6-5 14 .
ASSQRHSYEQY TRBV3-1/TRBV3-2 11 .
ASSSGLAGSRVDTQY TRBV7-9 15 TRBD2
ASSQGRRLAGGELF TRBV3-1/TRBV3-2 14 TRBD2
ASRQGLQPDTQY TRBV25-1 12 TRBD1
ARRQYDPYEQY TRBV23-1 11 .
ASSSTDIYEQY TRBV28 11 .
AWSLRTGLIQETQY TRBV30 14 TRBD1
ASSVGDRVPSGYT TRBV9 13 TRBD1
ASSFIGAEAF TRBV12-3/TRBV12-4 10 .
ASSLGADTQY TRBV2 10 .
ASSGLAGSYNEQF TRBV5-1 13 TRBD2
ASSDPPSPDEQY TRBV6-4 12 .
SASRSGTSGSNEQF TRBV20-1 14 TRBD2
ASSIEGQEINSPLH TRBV19 14 TRBD1
ASSFGLAGGPLN TRBV27 12 TRBD2
ASSSATGIGYT TRBV7-2 11 .
ASSQDLGNSYNEQF TRBV4-1 14 .
ASSRSGPGVGYT TRBV6-5 12 .
ASSILTGMGTEAF TRBV5-1 13 TRBD1
ATSDPGGLANTQY TRBV24-1 13 TRBD2
ASSWGDRGSDTQY TRBV7-9 13 TRBD1
ASSISGTGALQTQY TRBV19 14 TRBD1
ASSFLAGGIYEQY TRBV27 13 TRBD2
ASSLELGALHYGYT TRBV7-2 14 .
ASSLGQGKTEAF TRBV7-9 12 TRBD1
ATRGRTGDQPQH TRBV10-3 12 TRBD1
ASSYQGTLYGYT TRBV7-2 12 .
ASSGRDTGELF TRBV10-1 11 .
AWSEWAGAATGELF TRBV30 14 .
ASPPNGRYYGYT TRBV2 12 .